The 7 T cell receptor beta chains presented below share a single source sample, sequenced in a study of OX40 agonist ivuxolimab in advanced cancers. TCRdb keeps only in-frame clones here, not all; method: immunoSEQ multiplex PCR. The sample contains about 70,000 clones, approximately 80% of which appear only once. This material consisted of CD4+ or CD8+ T cells sorted from blood, taken in a trial of the OX40 agonist ivuxolimab. The receptors here all came from an adult with an advanced solid tumor such as melanoma, head and neck, liver or kidney cancer.

The genes are TRBV6-1 and TRBJ2-7; tentatively, D is TRBD1 or TRBD2 (6 bases each). V lost 8 bases, J lost 2 bases, and 16 bases lay in between. The CDR3 is 14 amino acids. CDR1 is MNHNS and CDR2 is SASEGT in the germline V gene. CDR3 amino acids: CASGERGPTYEQYF. CDR3 coding DNA: TGTGCCAGCGGAGAACGGGGGCCCACCTACGAGCAGTACTTC.

The chain joins TRBV6-5 to TRBJ1-5; D may be TRBD1 (5 bases). With 5 bases removed from V and 2 bases from J, the gap between germline ends came to 7 bases. This CDR3 has 13 residues. Germline CDR1 reads MNHEY; CDR2 reads SVGAGI. The CDR3 reads CASSRGGNQPQHF. CDR3 DNA: TGTGCCAGCAGTCGGGGCGGCAATCAGCCCCAGCATTTT.

The J gene is TRBJ2-1, the V gene TRBV7-9, with 9 bases fitting TRBD1. CDR1 and CDR2 (germline): SEHNR, FQNEAQ (reference sequence). CDR3 length equals 15 residues. J gave up 1 base and V 5 bases, and 3 bases lay outside the gene matches. The CDR3 DNA reads TGTGCCAGCAGCGCAGGACAGGGGTCCTACAATGAGCAGTTCTTC. This encodes CASSAGQGSYNEQFF.

Written as DNA, the CDR3 is TGTGCCACCCAGGGAAATCGTCAGCCCCAGCATTTT. Translating gives CATQGNRQPQHF. This sequence joins TRBV28 and TRBJ1-5; tentatively, D is TRBD1 (5 bases). CDR3 length: 12 amino acids. V was cut by 10 bases and J by 6 bases, with 13 bases left in between. CDR1 is MDHEN, CDR2 SYDVKM, per germline. Drawing the rest from reference TRBV28 and TRBJ1-5, the complete variable domain is DVKVTQSSRYLVKRTGEKVFLECVQDMDHENMFWYRQDPGLGLRLIYFSYDVKMKEKGDIPEGYSVSREKKERFSLILESASTNQTSMYLCATQGNRQPQHFGDGTRLSIL.

V and J are TRBV6-5 and TRBJ1-1, with TRBD1 as a possible D gene (6 bases). V lost 4 bases, J lost 6 bases, and 18 bases lay in between. There are 15 residues in the CDR3. Germline CDR1 MNHEY, CDR2 SVGAGI. CDR3 nucleotide sequence: TGTGCCAGCAGTTTCCCCGGAGGGGGGGTTCCTGAAGCTTTCTTT. Translated, it gives CASSFPGGGVPEAFF.

This clone was counted only a few times. The V and J genes are TRBV10-3 and TRBJ1-1, with 7 bases matching TRBD1. J lost 1 base, V lost 2 bases, and 4 bases had no gene match. The CDR3 spans 15 residues. CDR1 and CDR2 (germline): ENHRY, SYGVKD. CDR3 protein: CAISEKGQENTEAFF. In DNA, the CDR3 is TGTGCCATCAGTGAGAAAGGACAGGAGAACACTGAAGCTTTCTTT.

This sequence joins TRBV19 and TRBJ1-5; D is undetermined. V was pared by 0 bases and J by 6 bases, with 21 bases between. The CDR3 spans 18 residues. Germline CDR1 is LNHDA and CDR2 is SQIVND (reference sequence). The CDR3 spells CASSIDLGGGILIQPQHF. For the CDR3, the DNA is TGTGCCAGTAGTATAGATCTAGGAGGAGGGATCTTAATTCAGCCCCAGCATTTT. The variable domain in full, completed from reference TRBV19 and TRBJ1-5, reads DGGITQSPKYLFRKEGQNVTLSCEQNLNHDAMYWYRQDPGQGLRLIYYSQIVNDFQKGDIAEGYSVSREKKESFPLTVTSAQKNPTAFYLCASSIDLGGGILIQPQHFGDGTRLSIL.